Presented here are 14 T cell receptor beta chains from one specimen sequenced in a study of technical replicates of blood from several donors. TCRdb's copy holds only in-frame clones and misses some; the assay was immunoSEQ multiplex PCR. The table shows 50,000 to 70,000 clones, with about 94% occurring only once. The source material was PBMCs. Receptors were obtained from a human donor in good health. Some clones in this sample may be carry-over from other donors' samples.

The chain recombines TRBV4-3 with TRBJ1-2, with a weak D call TRBD1 (5 bases). Germline loops: CDR1 LGHNA, CDR2 YSLEER. The CDR3 covers 15 residues. V was pared by 0 bases and J by 8 bases, with 16 bases between. The CDR3 region is CASSQDMGGGVGYTF. For the CDR3, the DNA is TGCGCCAGCAGCCAAGATATGGGTGGAGGGGTAGGCTACACCTTC.

The chain uses TRBV7-2 and TRBJ2-1; 11 bases are shared with TRBD1. The CDR3 length is 16 residues. The V gene's germline CDR1 is SGHTA and CDR2 FQGNSA. V lost 5 bases and J lost 7; bases outside the gene matches: 10. CDR3 residues: CASSTSGTGGFNEQFF. The CDR3 coding sequence is TGTGCCAGCAGCACCTCCGGGACAGGGGGGTTTAATGAGCAGTTCTTC.

The chain is built from TRBV4-3 and TRBJ1-4; TRBD1 aligns across 9 bases. J lost 10 bases, V lost 3 bases, and 18 bases had no gene match. Germline CDR1 reads LGHNA; CDR2 reads YSLEER. The CDR3 is 18 amino acids. CDR3 nucleotides: TGCGCCAGCAGCCATGACCCGGGACAGGGTCCCGAATGGGGAAAACTGTTTTTT. The encoded protein is CASSHDPGQGPEWGKLFF.

The chain recombines TRBV15 with TRBJ2-5; tentatively, D is TRBD2 (5 bases). The V gene lost 0 bases and the J gene lost 1 base, with 12 bases spanning the gap. The CDR3 extends over 16 amino acids. CDR1 and CDR2 from the germline V gene are LNHNV and YYDKDF (reference sequence). The CDR3 loop reads CATSRDLAGSQETQYF. CDR3 in DNA: TGTGCCACCAGCAGAGATCTAGCTGGTAGCCAAGAGACCCAGTACTTC.

The chain couples TRBV7-3 to TRBJ2-7; 10 bases are shared with TRBD1. V dropped 5 bases and J dropped 4; count of bases not matched to a gene: 8. Germline-derived CDR1 and CDR2 are SGHTA and FQGTGA. This CDR3 has 15 residues. The CDR3 reads CASSNNRDRGYEQYF. CDR3 nucleotides: TGTGCCAGCAGCAATAACCGGGACAGGGGTTACGAGCAGTACTTC.

The DNA for the CDR3 is TGTGCCAGCAGTGCGGGGGGCGCGACTAATGAAAAACTGTTTTTT. Its protein product is CASSAGGATNEKLFF. The chain is built from TRBV25-1 and TRBJ1-4; D is perhaps TRBD1 (6 bases). Germline assignment: CDR1 MGHDK and CDR2 SYGVNS. V was pared by 4 bases and J by 2 bases, with 11 bases between. This CDR3 is 15 amino acids long.

This rearrangement joins TRBV12-5 to TRBJ2-3; 7 bases map to TRBD2. The CDR3 is 14 amino acids. Germline V lookup: CDR1 LGHNT, CDR2 FRNRAP. V shed 3 bases and J 2 bases; nucleotides not matched to a gene: 2. The chain's CDR3 is CASGFRDYTDTQYF. CDR3 nucleotide sequence: TGTGCTAGTGGTTTCCGGGACTACACAGATACGCAGTATTTT.

CDR3 residues: CASSPDGREQYF. As DNA, the CDR3 is TGTGCCAGCAGCCCCGACGGGAGAGAGCAGTACTTC. The rearrangement joins TRBV7-6 to TRBJ2-7, with D possibly matching TRBD2 (6 bases). CDR1 is SGHVS, CDR2 FNYEAQ, per germline. This CDR3 contains 12 residues. The germline V and J ends were trimmed by 5 bases and 7 bases, with 12 bases remaining between them.

Written as DNA, the CDR3 is TGCGCCAGCAGCCAAAATAAGAACACTGAAGCTTTCTTT. The encoded protein is CASSQNKNTEAFF. The chain is built from TRBV4-3 and TRBJ1-1; D gene uncertain. Trimming stripped 2 bases from V and 1 base from J, with 5 bases between. There are 13 residues in the CDR3. Germline CDR1 is LGHNA and CDR2 is YSLEER.

This chain uses TRBV5-1 with TRBJ1-5, with 7 bases identical to TRBD1. The CDR3 has 15 residues. CDR1 SGHRS and CDR2 YFSETQ come from the germline V gene. Trimming took 3 bases from V and 6 from J; bases not matched to a gene: 9. CDR3 in amino acids: CASSWGTDPAQPQHF. The DNA of the CDR3 is TGCGCCAGCAGCTGGGGGACAGATCCCGCTCAGCCCCAGCATTTT.

The V and J genes are TRBV5-6 and TRBJ1-5; TRBD1 matches 8 bases. Trimming at V came to 2 bases and at J to 6 bases, leaving 4 bases not matched to a gene. CDR1 and CDR2 (germline): SGHDT, YYEEEE. This CDR3 spans 14 amino acids. The CDR3 nucleotides are TGTGCCAGCAGCTTCGGACAGGGTGGTCAGCCCCAGCATTTT. This translates into CASSFGQGGQPQHF.

V and J are TRBV4-2 and TRBJ2-1, with 10 bases matching TRBD2. The CDR3 covers 15 residues. J gave up 5 bases and V 4 bases, and 5 bases lay outside the gene matches. Germline V gene data show CDR1 as LGHNA and CDR2 as YNFKEQ. The CDR3: CASSRWLAGDNEQFF. The CDR3 DNA reads TGTGCCAGCAGCCGCTGGCTAGCGGGGGACAATGAGCAGTTCTTC.

The chain employs TRBV20-1 and TRBJ1-2; a possible D gene is TRBD1 (5 bases). The V end lost 6 bases, the J end lost 6 bases, and 5 bases lay between the germline ends. From germline, CDR1 is DFQATT and CDR2 SNEGSKA (reference sequence). The CDR3 runs to 9 residues. CDR3 in amino acids: CSATDGYTF. The CDR3 nucleotides read TGCAGTGCGACAGATGGCTACACCTTC.

The rearrangement links TRBV18 to TRBJ1-1; the match to TRBD1 covers 8 bases. Germline V gives CDR1 KGHSH, CDR2 LQKENI. J was trimmed by 1 base and V by 6 bases; bases with no gene match: 13. The CDR3 runs 17 residues. CDR3: CASSKTHRGQGNTEAFF. CDR3 bases: TGTGCCAGCTCCAAGACACACCGAGGACAGGGGAACACTGAAGCTTTCTTT.